This TCR beta chain originates from a study of OX40 agonist ivuxolimab in advanced cancers. About this clone: Its antigen is as yet unknown.

Measured with immunoSEQ multiplex PCR; TCRdb has only the in-frame clones, and not every one. Of 40,000 to 45,000 clones detected, approximately 92% appear once; the ten largest clones hold 4.7%. Study conclusions and caveats: The investigators did not determine what antigen specificity the expanded peripheral T cells had. The study found that CD8+ T cells averaged more expanded clones than CD4+.

CDR1 LGHNA and CDR2 YNFKEQ come from the germline V gene. CDR3 size: 15 residues. Trimming took off 0 bases at V and 2 bases at J, with 10 bases between the two ends. The sequence was obtained from an adult with an advanced solid tumor such as melanoma, head and neck, liver or kidney cancer. The rearrangement joins TRBV4-2 to TRBJ1-2; D is possibly TRBD1 (5 bases). The sample consisted of CD4+ or CD8+ T cells sorted from blood, taken in a trial of the OX40 agonist ivuxolimab. The CDR3 here is CASSQEGELNYGYTF. The CDR3 DNA reads as TGTGCCAGCAGCCAAGAGGGGGAGTTAAACTATGGCTACACCTTC.